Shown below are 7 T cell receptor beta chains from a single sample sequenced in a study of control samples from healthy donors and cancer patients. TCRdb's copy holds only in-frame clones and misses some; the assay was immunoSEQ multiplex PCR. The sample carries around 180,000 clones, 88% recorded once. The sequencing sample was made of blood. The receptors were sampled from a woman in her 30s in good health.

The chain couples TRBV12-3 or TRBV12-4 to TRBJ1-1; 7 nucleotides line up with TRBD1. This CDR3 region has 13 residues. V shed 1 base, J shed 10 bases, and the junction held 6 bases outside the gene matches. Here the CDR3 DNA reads TGTGCCAGCAGTTTAGGGGGGGCAGGGGGAGCTTTCTTT. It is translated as CASSLGGAGGAFF.

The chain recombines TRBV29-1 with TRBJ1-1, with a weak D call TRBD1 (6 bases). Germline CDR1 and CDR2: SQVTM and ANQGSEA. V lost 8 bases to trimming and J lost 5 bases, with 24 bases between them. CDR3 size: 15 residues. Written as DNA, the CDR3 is TGCAGCTCTAGGGGCCCGACAGGCGGGCGGACTGAAGCTTTCTTT. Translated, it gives CSSRGPTGGRTEAFF.

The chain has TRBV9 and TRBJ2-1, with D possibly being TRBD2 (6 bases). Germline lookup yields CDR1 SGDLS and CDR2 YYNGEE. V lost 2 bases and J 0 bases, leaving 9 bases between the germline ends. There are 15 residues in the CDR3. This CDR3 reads CASSVRGNSYNEQFF. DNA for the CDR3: TGTGCCAGCAGCGTGCGGGGCAACTCCTACAATGAGCAGTTCTTC.

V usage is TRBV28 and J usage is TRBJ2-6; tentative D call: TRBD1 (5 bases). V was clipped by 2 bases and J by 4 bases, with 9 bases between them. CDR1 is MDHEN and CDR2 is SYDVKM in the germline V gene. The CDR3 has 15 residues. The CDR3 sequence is CASSLQGLGANVLTF. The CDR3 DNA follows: TGTGCCAGCAGTTTACAGGGTCTGGGGGCCAACGTCCTGACTTTC.

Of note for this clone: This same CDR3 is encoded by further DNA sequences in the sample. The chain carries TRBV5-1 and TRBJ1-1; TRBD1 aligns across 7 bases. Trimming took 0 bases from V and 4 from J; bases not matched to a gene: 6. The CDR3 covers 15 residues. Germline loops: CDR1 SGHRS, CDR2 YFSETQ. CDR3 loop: CASSLEAGGSTEAFF. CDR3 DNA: TGCGCCAGCAGCTTGGAGGCAGGGGGGAGCACTGAAGCTTTCTTT.

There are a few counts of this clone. The CDR3 DNA is TGTGCCAGCAGCCGCCCGTCGCAGCCCCAGCATTTT. Translation: CASSRPSQPQHF. The V gene is TRBV7-9, the J gene TRBJ1-5; D call uncertain. V was cut by 5 bases and J by 7 bases, with 9 bases left in between. There are 12 residues in the CDR3. Germline V CDR1 and CDR2: SEHNR, FQNEAQ (reference sequence).

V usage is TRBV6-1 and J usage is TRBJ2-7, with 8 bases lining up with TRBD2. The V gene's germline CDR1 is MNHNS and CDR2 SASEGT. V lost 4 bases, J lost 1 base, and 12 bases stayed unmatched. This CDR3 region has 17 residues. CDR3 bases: TGTGCCAGCAGTGTTAACTACGGGCGGGGGGTTTCCTACGAGCAGTACGTC. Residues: CASSVNYGRGVSYEQYV.